The entry below gives a single T cell receptor (beta chain) sequence along with its context. Its antigen has not been determined. Base qualities were left out, and no much larger clone turns up one base away. These data belong to a study of cytomegalovirus exposure and HLA in healthy donors (TCRdb year 2017). Looking at the study overall: In an earlier analysis of roughly 590 of the donors, about 260 Gb of sequence data and 117 million unique TCR beta sequences from 150 million to 200 million T cells were reported. An early release covering roughly 600 HLA-typed donors comprised about 300 gigabases of sequencing data and tens of millions of unique TCR sequences. Of the 300 to 450 genotyped donors, around 81% fell in the genetic ancestry cluster associated with self-reported Caucasian donors. The aim of the study was to test whether cataloging public T cell receptors could identify signatures of past pathogen exposure. The study used immunosequencing to profile the T cell repertoires of approximately 640 subjects and linked those repertoires to cytomegalovirus serostatus. Besides the first cohort of 500 to 700 subjects, a separate validation cohort made up of roughly 130 different subjects was used. To predict cytomegalovirus infection status, the study brought together high-throughput TCR immunosequencing, statistical association of individual TCRs with disease status, and machine learning. A later analysis re-examined previously published TCR beta repertoires from roughly 650 donors and added high-resolution HLA genotyping to investigate patterns of TCR occurrence. In the later analysis, no new phenotypic data were used to find candidate immune exposures; instead, reliance was placed on TCR beta sequences and their occurrence across donors. To decide whether each TCR beta V gene segment behaved as functional or pseudogenic, an earlier analysis of 587 of the donors relied on high-throughput TCR beta sequencing. Donor age, sex, ethnicity and CMV serostatus were compiled alongside the repertoire data. In a later genetic analysis, genome-wide SNP genotypes for 398 of the 666 donors were used, and that subset was treated as a discovery cohort. Every discovery cohort repertoire had been produced on one sequencing platform. Class I and class II HLA loci were covered by the typing at four-digit resolution. The number of typed donors differed by locus: 629-630 for A, B, C, DRB1 and DQB1; 500 to 550 for DQA1; some 610 for DPA1; and some 450 for DPB1. About 5 DR-DQ haplotypes were handled as single units for association and clustering, since linkage in the cohort was strong. Among roughly 400 genotyped donors of the cohort, an average of about 220,000 unique TCR beta nucleotide sequences was sequenced per donor, of which about 20% were non-productive.

In total, 666 healthy bone marrow donors made up the cohort. All cohort members were sampled while nominally healthy, although unrecorded immune exposures were likely present. The donor was CMV seropositive and was included in the group of 270 or so seropositive cohort members. Each donor provided a peripheral blood sample, and peripheral blood mononuclear cells were used for TCR beta sequencing. The Qiagen DNeasy Blood Extraction Kit was used to extract genomic DNA from the blood cell samples. Study-wide findings and limitations: CMV serostatus was the only immune exposure information available for the cohort. According to a later analysis, most CMV-associated TCR beta chains appeared to be HLA-restricted, and the HLA associations seemed to be driven largely by CMV exposure. According to a later analysis, parvovirus B19, influenza, CMV and Epstein-Barr virus appeared linked to several top co-occurrence clusters. According to the authors, the approach could potentially be generalized to other disease states and immunological phenotypes. HLA typing was unavailable for some donors at each locus, so association tests used only the typed subset. Specific HLA alleles were associated with roughly 16,000 TCR beta sequences at a false discovery rate of 0.05 in a later analysis. A cluster of highly shared sequence variants was judged likely to be a technical artifact of the sequencing pipeline. When HLA alleles, especially DR and DQ, strongly co-occurred, TCR associations were difficult to assign to individual alleles. In a later analysis, HLA-associated TCR beta chains showed more clonal expansion and lower generation probabilities than non-associated chains that were equally common. The cohort was sequenced for TCR beta chains only, and without alpha or paired-chain data the features that could be detected were limited. Correlated functional status among segregating V segments might be attributable to linkage disequilibrium, but an unknown experimental factor could not be ruled out. A total of 150 or so TCR beta chains were listed by the study as associated with cytomegalovirus. The 87-base-pair reads could not distinguish some IMGT-functional V segments, including TRBV6-2 and TRBV6-3, so those segments were excluded. Sequencing depth was assumed to be roughly uniform across donors in the presence/absence analyses, though that assumption may not hold. An earlier analysis of around 540 of the donors showed that most TCR beta V segments appeared in productive rearrangements either about 87% or about 30% of the time, which broadly matched IMGT annotations. Most TCR sequences were seen in very few donors, while some public TCRs were found in many individuals. A later analysis found that TCR association rates varied across HLA loci, with DRB1 alleles showing the most associated TCRs and HLA-C alleles the fewest. Because counts were too low, approximately 18 rarely observed V segments, including chromosome 9 orphons, were excluded from the earlier analysis of about 500 of the donors. The classifier was reported to diagnose cytomegalovirus status with high specificity and sensitivity in both the original cohort and the validation cohort. In a later genetic analysis, a missense DCLRE1C variant was associated with V-gene and J-gene trimming of TCR beta chains, and the association was replicated in an independent cohort. A few of the identified cytomegalovirus-associated TCR beta chains were confirmed in vitro to be specific for cytomegalovirus antigens. A further reported finding was that TCR beta sequences accurately predicted the HLA-A and HLA-B alleles for most subjects in the first cohort. A later genetic analysis reported fewer N-insertions in productive TCRs among donors in an Asian-associated ancestry cluster than the approximately 670-donor mean.

Library generation was performed with the immunoSEQ multiplex PCR assay. A mixture of 60 forward primers for TCR Vbeta segments and 13 reverse primers for TCR Jbeta segments was used in the multiplex PCR. A multiplex PCR assay on genomic DNA amplified the CDR3 region of rearranged TCR beta genes. Amplified TCR beta libraries were sequenced as 87-base-pair reads on the Illumina HiSeq System. As for the original processing: Across the roughly 600 repertoires, a later analysis counted about 81 million unique TCR beta chains, roughly 11 million of which were shared by at least two donors. Raw reads were error-corrected and collapsed into unique sequences by a nearest-neighbor algorithm in which closely related sequences were merged to remove PCR and sequencing errors. CDR3 sequences were aligned to IMGT reference sequences to assign V, D and J gene segments. For a sequence to be retained, at least a six-nucleotide match to both a V gene segment and a J gene segment was required. Rearrangements were classified as productive when the CDR3 lacked stop codons and remained in frame with V and J, and all other rearrangements were classified as non-productive. Following IMGT convention, CDR3 was defined as the stretch from the second conserved V-encoded cysteine up to the conserved J-encoded phenylalanine. The earlier analysis of 587 of the donors excluded sequences that lacked an unambiguous match to a single V gene segment. In an earlier analysis of 500 to 750 of the donors, V segments were called functional above 56.7% productive rearrangements and were called segregating when the between-donor standard deviation exceeded 5%. To diagnose cytomegalovirus status from the catalog of TCR beta chain sequences, a statistical classification framework was built. In a later analysis, TCR nucleotide sequences were compared against IMGT/GENE-DB human TR gene sequences so that V and J genes could be assigned. The TCRdist pipeline was used in a later analysis to assign CDR3 sequences and most-parsimonious VDJ recombination scenarios. A later analysis defined each TCR beta chain by its CDR3 amino acid sequence plus V-gene family, and excluded reads lacking a unique V-gene family. In a later analysis, fewer than 600 highly shared, low-generation-probability nucleotide sequences were removed to address suspected cross-contamination and a sequencing artifact. In a later analysis, a clonal expansion index was calculated for each public chain from normalized within-repertoire ranks of inferred template counts. In a later analysis, generation probabilities were computed with a VDJ recombination model fitted to out-of-frame rearrangements, and the resulting probabilities were checked against IGoR. A later analysis scored TCR-TCR, TCR-HLA and TCR-CMV co-occurrence with hypergeometric tests, applying a repertoire-size bias correction to TCR pairs. To estimate false discovery rates, a later analysis permuted the HLA or CMV assignments 20 times. A later analysis grouped co-occurring TCRs with DBSCAN, adding TCRdist sequence similarity when clustering within HLA-allele-positive subsets. Co-occurrence clustering excluded repertoires with fewer than 30,000 or more than 120,000 public chains, plus five with anomalous nucleotide sharing. Entries here come from immuneACCESS through TCRdb and include only in-frame sequences with V and J called. Some clones fail to appear in such tables; in the studies checked, an unresolved V gene covers under half of the shortfall, and the cause of the remainder is unknown. That table supplies the V and J calls and clone size; D and trimming were determined from the DNA. For this sample the table gives about 100,000 clones, of which around four fifths were detected only once. The ten largest clonotypes hold around 7% of the sample.

In the germline V gene, CDR1 corresponds to KGHSH and CDR2 to LQKENI. The CDR3 covers 15 residues, taking in both the cysteine and the phenylalanine. The sequence is cut down to CDR3 DNA, 45 bases in frame from base 1. Germline trimming amounts to 2 bases on V and 3 bases on J, with 5 as the count of junction bases outside the gene matches. The chain employs TRBV18 and TRBJ2-7; 9 bases in the middle match TRBD2. The sample was PBMCs. The TCR originated in a man aged 35 to 55 in good health and CMV-seropositive. The sequenced DNA is TGTGCCAGCTCACCAGGCCTAGCGGGGAGCTACGAGCAGTACTTC. It specifies CASSPGLAGSYEQYF.